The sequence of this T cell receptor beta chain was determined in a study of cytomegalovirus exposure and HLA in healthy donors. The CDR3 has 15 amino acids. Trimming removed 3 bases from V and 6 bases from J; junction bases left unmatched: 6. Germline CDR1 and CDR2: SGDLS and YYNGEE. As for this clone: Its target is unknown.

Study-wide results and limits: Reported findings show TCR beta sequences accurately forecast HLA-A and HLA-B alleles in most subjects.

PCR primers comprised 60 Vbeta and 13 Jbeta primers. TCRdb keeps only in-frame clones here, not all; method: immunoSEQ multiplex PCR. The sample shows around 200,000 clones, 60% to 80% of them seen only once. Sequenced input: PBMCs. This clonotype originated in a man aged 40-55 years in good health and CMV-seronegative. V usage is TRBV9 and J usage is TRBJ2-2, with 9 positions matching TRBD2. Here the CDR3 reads CASSAIAGEAGELFF. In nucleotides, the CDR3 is TGTGCCAGCAGCGCTATAGCGGGAGAGGCCGGGGAGCTGTTTTTT.